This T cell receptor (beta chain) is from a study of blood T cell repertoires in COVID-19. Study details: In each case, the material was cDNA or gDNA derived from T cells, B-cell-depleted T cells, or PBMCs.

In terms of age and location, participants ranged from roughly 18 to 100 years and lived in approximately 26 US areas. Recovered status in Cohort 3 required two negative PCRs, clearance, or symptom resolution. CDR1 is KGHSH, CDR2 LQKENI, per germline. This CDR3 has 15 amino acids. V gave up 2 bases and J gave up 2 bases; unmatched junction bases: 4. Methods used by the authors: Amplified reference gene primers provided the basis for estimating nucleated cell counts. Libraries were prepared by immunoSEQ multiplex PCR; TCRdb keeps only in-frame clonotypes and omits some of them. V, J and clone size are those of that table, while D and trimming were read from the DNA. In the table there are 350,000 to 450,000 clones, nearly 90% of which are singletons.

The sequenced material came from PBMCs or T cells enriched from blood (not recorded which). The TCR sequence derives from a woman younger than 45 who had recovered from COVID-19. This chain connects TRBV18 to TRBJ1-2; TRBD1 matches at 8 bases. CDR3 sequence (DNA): TGTGCCAGCTCACCAGGGACAGGCCCAAACTATGGCTACACCTTC. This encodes CASSPGTGPNYGYTF.